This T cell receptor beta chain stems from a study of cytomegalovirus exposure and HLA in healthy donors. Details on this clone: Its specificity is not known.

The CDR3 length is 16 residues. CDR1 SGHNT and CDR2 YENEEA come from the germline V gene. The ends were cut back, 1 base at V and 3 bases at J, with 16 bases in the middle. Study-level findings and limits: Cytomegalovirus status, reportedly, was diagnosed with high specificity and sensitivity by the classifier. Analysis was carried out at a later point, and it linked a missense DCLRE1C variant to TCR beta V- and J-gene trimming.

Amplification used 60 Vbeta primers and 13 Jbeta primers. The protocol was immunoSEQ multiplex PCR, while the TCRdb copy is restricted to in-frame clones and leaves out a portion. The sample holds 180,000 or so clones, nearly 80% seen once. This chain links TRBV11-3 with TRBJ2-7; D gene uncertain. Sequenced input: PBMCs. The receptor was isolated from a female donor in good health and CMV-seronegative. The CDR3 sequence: CASSLGSTTIRYEQYF. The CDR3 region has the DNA TGTGCCAGCAGCTTAGGGTCCACTACGATACGCTACGAGCAGTACTTC. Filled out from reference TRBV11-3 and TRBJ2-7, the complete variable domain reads EAGVVQSPRYKIIEKKQPVAFWCNPISGHNTLYWYLQNLGQGPELLIRYENEEAVDDSQLPKDRFSAERLKGVDSTLKIQPAELGDSAVYLCASSLGSTTIRYEQYFGPGTRLTVT.